Below, 16 T cell receptor beta chains from the same sample are listed, as sequenced in a study of identical twins. TCRdb analysed the 5' RACE reads with MiXCR anew, one entry per CDR3 protein. The sample carries some 96,000 distinct CDR3 sequences, under 7% recorded once. The material sequenced was memory T cells sorted from blood. The receptors derive from a woman between 45 and 60 years old in good health.

This clonotype has ten or more counts. The V call is TRBV9, the J call TRBJ2-7; no firm D call. The CDR3 spans 14 residues. The germline gives CDR1 SGDLS, CDR2 YYNGEE. V lost 0 bases, J lost 2 bases, and 9 bases lay in between. The chain's CDR3 is CASSVGQGTYEQYF. The DNA for the CDR3 is TGTGCCAGCAGCGTAGGACAAGGAACCTACGAGCAGTACTTC.

This clonotype showed up many times. V is TRBV5-1 and J is TRBJ2-7; 10 bases line up with TRBD2. This CDR3 has 14 residues. Germline V CDR1 and CDR2: SGHRS, YFSETQ. The ends lost 4 bases at V and 1 base at J; junction bases unmatched: 2. CDR3 in amino acids: CASSLLAGSYEQYV. The CDR3 nucleotides are TGCGCCAGCAGCCTACTAGCGGGGTCCTACGAGCAGTACGTC.

This clonotype was recorded at least ten times. The CDR3 sequence: CATSRDGVGTYEQYF. The CDR3 region has the DNA TGTGCCACCAGCAGAGACGGAGTCGGGACCTACGAGCAGTACTTC. The chain links TRBV15 to TRBJ2-7, with D possibly TRBD2 on 5 matching bases. This CDR3 is 15 amino acids long. V lost 0 bases to trimming and J lost 2 bases, with 11 bases between them. The V gene's germline CDR1 is LNHNV and CDR2 YYDKDF (reference sequence).

The J gene is TRBJ2-5, the V gene TRBV30; D is ambiguous. The germline CDR1 and CDR2 sequences are GTSNPN and SVGIG (reference sequence). Deletions cut 0 bases from V and 2 bases from J, with 1 base between. The CDR3 totals 11 residues. The CDR3 protein is CAWSVQETQYF. DNA for the CDR3: TGTGCCTGGAGTGTTCAAGAGACCCAGTACTTC. The full variable domain, rest sourced from reference TRBV30 and TRBJ2-5, is SQTIHQWPATLVQPVGSPLSLECTVEGTSNPNLYWYRQAAGRGLQLLFYSVGIGQISSEVPQNLSASRPQDRQFILSSKKLLLSDSGFYLCAWSVQETQYFGPGTRLLVL.

This clonotype was recorded many times. The J gene is TRBJ1-5, the V gene TRBV21-1. TRBV21-1 is noted as a pseudogene. The CDR3 has 17 residues. The CDR3 DNA is TGTGCCAGCAGCAAAAGTCCGGGTAGTTTTAGCAATCAGCCCCAGCATTTT. It specifies CASSKSPGSFSNQPQHF.

This clonotype has at least ten counts. The chain joins TRBV18 to TRBJ2-1; 8 bases agree with TRBD2. Germline CDR1 and CDR2: KGHSH and LQKENI. V shed 5 bases, J shed 2 bases, and the junction held 11 bases outside the gene matches. The CDR3 spans 17 residues. CDR3 DNA: TGTGCCAGCTCATTCCGTAGCGGGGCGCCCCCCTACAATGAGCAGTTCTTC. It encodes CASSFRSGAPPYNEQFF. The variable domain in full, with the rest retrieved from reference TRBV18 and TRBJ2-1, is NAGVMQNPRHLVRRRGQEARLRCSPMKGHSHVYWYRQLPEEGLKFMVYLQKENIIDESGMPKERFSAEFPKEGPSILRIQQVVRGDSAAYFCASSFRSGAPPYNEQFFGPGTRLTVL.

This clonotype was counted at least ten times. This chain links TRBV7-2 with TRBJ2-1, with TRBD2 as a possible D gene (5 bases). The V and J ends lost 3 bases and 0 bases respectively, with 6 bases between them. Germline V lookup: CDR1 SGHTA, CDR2 FQGNSA. The CDR3 consists of 14 residues. The DNA for the CDR3 is TGTGCCAGCAGCTTGCTAGCCTCCTACAATGAGCAGTTCTTC. This sequence encodes CASSLLASYNEQFF.

The J gene is TRBJ2-6, the V gene TRBV27; a weak D match, TRBD2 (5 bases). Looked up from germline, CDR1 is MNHEY and CDR2 is SMNVEV (reference sequence). The CDR3 runs 18 residues. V lost 5 bases and J lost 0, with 17 bases in between. CDR3 loop: CASSPFEGTHSGANVLTF. The CDR3 bases are TGTGCCAGCAGTCCCTTCGAGGGAACACACTCTGGGGCCAACGTCCTGACTTTC.

This clonotype was seen ten or more times. The CDR3 region has the DNA TGCAGTGCTAGAGAGCAACAGGGCCCTACGAACAATGAGCAGTTCTTC. Its protein product is CSAREQQGPTNNEQFF. The rearrangement uses TRBV20-1 and TRBJ2-1; the D gene is possibly TRBD1 (6 bases). CDR1 and CDR2 (germline): DFQATT, SNEGSKA (reference sequence). This CDR3 is 16 amino acids long. Trimming shortened V by 0 bases and J by 5 bases, and 17 bases separated the two germline ends.

The sample holds many counts of this clonotype. This chain uses TRBV14 with TRBJ1-1; 8 nucleotides line up with TRBD1. The V segment lost 2 bases and the J segment 7 bases; nucleotides outside the gene matches: 3. The length of the CDR3 is 13 residues. CDR1 and CDR2 from the germline V gene are SGHDN and FVKESK. In DNA, the CDR3 is TGTGCCAGCAGCCAACGGACAGGGAGTGAAGCTTTCTTT. Its translation is CASSQRTGSEAFF.

In its sample, this clonotype was seen many times. V usage is TRBV5-1 and J usage is TRBJ1-2; TRBD1 agrees at 7 bases. CDR3 length: 15 residues. J gave up 2 bases and V 0 bases, and 4 bases lay outside the gene matches. From germline, CDR1 is SGHRS and CDR2 YFSETQ. This chain's CDR3 is CASSLGQGQNYGYTF. CDR3 DNA sequence: TGCGCCAGCAGCTTGGGACAGGGCCAGAACTATGGCTACACCTTC.

This clonotype has only a few counts. The V gene is TRBV7-3, the J gene TRBJ2-1, with TRBD1 matching over 7 bases. This CDR3 is built from 14 residues. From germline, CDR1 is SGHTA and CDR2 FQGTGA. The V and J ends lost 4 bases and 9 bases, in that order; junction bases with no gene match: 9. CDR3 sequence: CASSSYKGAAEQFF. The CDR3 nucleotides read TGTGCCAGCAGCTCTTACAAGGGGGCCGCTGAGCAGTTCTTC. The variable domain in full, with the rest retrieved from reference TRBV7-3 and TRBJ2-1, is GAGVSQTPSNKVTEKGKYVELRCDPISGHTALYWYRQSLGQGPEFLIYFQGTGAADDSGLPNDRFFAVRPEGSVSTLKIQRTERGDSAVYLCASSSYKGAAEQFFGPGTRLTVL.

This clonotype was recorded many times. The chain combines TRBV5-6 with TRBJ2-3; the D is unclear. The CDR3 length is 15 residues. Between the trimmed V and J ends, which lost 0 bases and 3 bases, there was a span of 11 bases. Germline CDR1 reads SGHDT; CDR2 reads YYEEEE. For the CDR3, the DNA is TGTGCCAGCAGCTTGGCCCCTGTGGGGACAGATACGCAGTATTTT. This sequence encodes CASSLAPVGTDTQYF.

This clonotype was seen a handful of times. This chain uses TRBV18 with TRBJ1-4; the match to TRBD1 covers 9 bases. Germline V gene lookup returns CDR1 KGHSH and CDR2 LQKENI. V shed 5 bases, J shed 7 bases, and the junction held 8 bases outside the gene matches. CDR3 size: 15 residues. This CDR3 reads CASSGGTGRPEKLFF. CDR3 coding DNA: TGTGCCAGCTCAGGTGGGACAGGGAGACCTGAAAAACTGTTTTTT.

This clonotype was seen at least ten times. The rearrangement joins TRBV5-4 to TRBJ2-5; the D gene is possibly TRBD1 (7 bases). Germline V gene data show CDR1 as SGHNT and CDR2 as YYREEE (reference sequence). V lost 2 bases, J lost 4 bases, and 27 bases lay in between. The CDR3 runs to 19 residues. Written as DNA, the CDR3 is TGTGCCAGCAGCTTACCCAGTGGAGGGGGCACGGCCTTCGGAGAGACCCAGTACTTC. Its protein product is CASSLPSGGGTAFGETQYF.

This clonotype came up many times. V usage is TRBV29-1 and J usage is TRBJ2-3, with 7 bases aligning to TRBD2. This CDR3 has 15 residues. Germline V gives CDR1 SQVTM, CDR2 ANQGSEA. J gave up 1 base and V 4 bases, and 8 bases lay outside the gene matches. Here the CDR3 reads CSVAGGGPGTDTQYF. The CDR3 nucleotides are TGCAGCGTTGCTGGGGGAGGGCCAGGCACAGATACGCAGTATTTT.